This T cell receptor beta chain emerged from a study of regulatory T cells in long-lasting Graves disease. The time point was: newly diagnosed GD, antithyroid drugs for less than 3 months. Isolated PBMC RNA provided the starting material for the TCR library. This CDR3 is built from 14 residues. Germline V gene lookup returns CDR1 SGHTA and CDR2 FQGNSA. This clonotype has a handful of counts. The junction departs from the called germline gene at one end, perhaps through a read error. Building of the TCR beta libraries involved iRepertoire HTBI primers and Arm-PCR of CDR3 regions. TCRdb processed the multiplex PCR reads anew with MiXCR; each CDR3 protein has one entry. The top ten hold about 11% of the sample, which has 440,000 or so distinct CDR3 sequences, about 17% seen once. This sample was shared with a second study, whose subject was T cells in Graves' hyperthyroidism and ophthalmopathy.

The rearrangement uses TRBV7-2 and TRBJ1-4; no reliable D call. The sample here was peripheral blood mononuclear cells (PBMCs), taken at new diagnosis, from a patient treated with antithyroid drugs. The source is a woman aged 30 to 39 with Graves disease. Here the CDR3 reads CASSLQATNEKLLF. The CDR3 nucleotides read TGTGCCAGCAGCTTACAAGCAACTAATGAAAAACTGCTTTTT.